Listed below are T cell receptor beta chains from one sample, sequenced in a study of T cells in Graves' hyperthyroidism and ophthalmopathy. TCRdb itself ran the multiplex PCR reads through MiXCR, one entry per CDR3 protein. Among around 690,000 distinct CDR3 sequences, roughly 17% were seen once, and the ten largest hold about a sixth. What was sequenced was blood. These receptors were collected from a man aged 45-60 years with Graves' hyperthyroidism. CDR3s leave out the opening cysteine and the closing phenylalanine or tryptophan. A D gene is named only where the DNA matches it firmly.

D,V,CDR3
TRBD2,TRBV7-2,ASSPRGLAGATEQF
TRBD1,TRBV5-1,ASSLPGQGNTGELF
NA,TRBV10-1,ASSDEGMAPRTQY
TRBD1,TRBV12-5,ASGLRGGNYNEQF
TRBD1,TRBV4-1,ASSQPHGQGTYEQY
NA,TRBV5-1,ASRWRADYEQY
NA,TRBV3-1,ASSVRDKINEKLF
TRBD1,TRBV29-1,SVTGGTGDTDTQY
NA,TRBV27,ASSFIPVANQPQH
NA,TRBV19,ASSMTENTEAS
TRBD2,TRBV29-1,SVVGTSLLHEQF
TRBD1,TRBV24-1,ATSDGPGTGRSGANVLT
NA,TRBV5-6,ASSLTGRSGNTIY
NA,TRBV6-1,ASSEATGGGYGYT
NA,TRBV2,ASSGTFYNEQF
TRBD2,TRBV10-2,ASSGGLAGGTDTQY
TRBD2,TRBV7-9,ASSLVGTRQNEQF